This TCR beta chain was captured by sequencing in a study of T cell changes during pregnancy in multiple sclerosis (dated by TCRdb to between 2019 and 2020). Broadly, across the study: The study examined how the T cell repertoire changed over the course of pregnancy in women with multiple sclerosis.

Turning to this clone: There is no known antigen for this receptor. Nothing much larger sits one base from this clone, and base qualities are not available.

Trimming costs V 1 base and J 6 bases, and their ends lie 10 bases apart. Taken from cysteine to phenylalanine, the CDR3 has 14 residues. Only the CDR3 part of the read is kept: 42 bases, read in frame from the first base. Per the germline V gene, MNHEY is the CDR1 and SVGAGI is the CDR2. Libraries were built with the immunoSEQ multiplex PCR assay. Here the immuneACCESS table is served through TCRdb, limited to in-frame sequences with V and J called. Missing clones are a known gap in these copies; in checked studies unresolved V genes cover under half, and the rest lacks a known reason. The sample yields about 79,000 clones; roughly 93% were counted once. The ten largest account for around 0.7% of the sample.

The receptor's source is a female donor in good health, enrolled as a control in a pregnancy study. The V and J genes are TRBV6-5 and TRBJ1-5; TRBD1 is a possible D gene, resting on 6 matching bases. The specimen was peripheral blood, collected in the second trimester of pregnancy. The CDR3 is CASSYLGASQPQHF. The bases are TGTGCCAGCAGTTACTTGGGGGCGAGTCAGCCCCAGCATTTT.